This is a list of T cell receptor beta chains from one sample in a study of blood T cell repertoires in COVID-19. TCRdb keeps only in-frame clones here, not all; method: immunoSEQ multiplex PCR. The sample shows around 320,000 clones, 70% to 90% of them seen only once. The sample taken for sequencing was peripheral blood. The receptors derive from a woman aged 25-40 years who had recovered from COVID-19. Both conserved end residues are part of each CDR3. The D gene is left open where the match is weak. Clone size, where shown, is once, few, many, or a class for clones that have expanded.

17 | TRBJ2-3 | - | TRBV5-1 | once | CASTNSQGQGITDTQYF
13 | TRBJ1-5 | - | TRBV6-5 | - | CASSRTGNQPQHF
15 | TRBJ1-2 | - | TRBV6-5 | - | CASSYARITGTGYTF
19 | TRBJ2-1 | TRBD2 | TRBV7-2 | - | CASSSKPETSGGYYNEQFF
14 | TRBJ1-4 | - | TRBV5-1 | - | CASSSPGTNEKLFF
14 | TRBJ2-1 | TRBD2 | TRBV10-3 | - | CAPSPLAGGEEQFF
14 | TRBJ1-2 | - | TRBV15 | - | CATSRDTPSGGYTF
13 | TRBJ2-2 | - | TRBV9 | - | CASSVGETGELFF
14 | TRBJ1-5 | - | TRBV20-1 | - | CSASREGTDQPQHF
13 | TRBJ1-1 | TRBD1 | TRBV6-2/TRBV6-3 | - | CASSYPDRGQAFF
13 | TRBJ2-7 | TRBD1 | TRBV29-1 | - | CSAQTGTTYEQYF
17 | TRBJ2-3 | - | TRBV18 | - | CASSPPFDRSRADTQYF
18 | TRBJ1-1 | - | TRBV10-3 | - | CAISDSRHGTTFNTEAFF
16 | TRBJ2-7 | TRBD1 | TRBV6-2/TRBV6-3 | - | CASSYILGTGTHEQYF
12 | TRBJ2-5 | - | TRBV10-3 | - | CAISDEGETQYF
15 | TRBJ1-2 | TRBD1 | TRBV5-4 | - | CASSSTTGANYGYTF
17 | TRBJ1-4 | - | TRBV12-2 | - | CASRPIRGQGPNEKLFF
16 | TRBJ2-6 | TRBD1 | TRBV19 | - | CATLPGQGAGANVLTF
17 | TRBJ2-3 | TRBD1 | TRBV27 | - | CASSLGVRQGPTDTQYF
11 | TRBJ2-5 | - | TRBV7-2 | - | CASSLYETQYF
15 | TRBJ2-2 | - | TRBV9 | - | CASSVDGGRAGELFF
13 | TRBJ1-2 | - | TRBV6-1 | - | CASSERTGYGYTF
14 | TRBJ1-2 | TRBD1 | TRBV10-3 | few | CAISESTGGYGYTF
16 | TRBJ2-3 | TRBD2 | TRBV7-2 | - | CASSFLSGGAGDTQYF
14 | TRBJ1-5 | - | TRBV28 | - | CASEGGGSNQPQHF
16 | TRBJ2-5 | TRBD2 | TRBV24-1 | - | CATSETSGGFQETQYF
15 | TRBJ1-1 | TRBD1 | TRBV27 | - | CASNLNRDRGTEAFF
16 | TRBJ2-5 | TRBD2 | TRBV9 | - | CASSERERGGRETQYF
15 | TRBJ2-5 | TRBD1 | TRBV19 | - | CASSITGGLGETQYF
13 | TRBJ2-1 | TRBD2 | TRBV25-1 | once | CAPRTSGYNEQFF
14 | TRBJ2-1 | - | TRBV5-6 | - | CASSPPPPSLEQFF
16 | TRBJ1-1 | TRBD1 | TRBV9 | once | CASSVGQGAGDTEAFF
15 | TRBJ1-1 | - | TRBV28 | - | CASSLMWEGNTEAFF
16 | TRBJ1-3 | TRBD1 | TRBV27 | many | CASSSYRGEFGNTIYF
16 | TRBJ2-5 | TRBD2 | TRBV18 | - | CASSPLAGGLLETQYF
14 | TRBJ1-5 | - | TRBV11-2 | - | CASSLEVGNQPQHF
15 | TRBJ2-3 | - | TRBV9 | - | CASSVRGISTDTQYF
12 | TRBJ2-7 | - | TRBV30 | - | CATQRGRYEQYF
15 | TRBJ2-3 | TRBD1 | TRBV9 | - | CASSVGTGGTDTQYF
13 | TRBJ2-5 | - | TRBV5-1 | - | CASSLEGRETQYF
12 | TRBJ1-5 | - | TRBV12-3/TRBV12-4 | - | CASSGGYQPQHF
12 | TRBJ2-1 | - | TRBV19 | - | CASRTDLDEQFF
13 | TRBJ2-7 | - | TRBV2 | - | CASSEALDGEQYF
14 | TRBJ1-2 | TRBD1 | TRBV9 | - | CASSVVGQGGGYTF
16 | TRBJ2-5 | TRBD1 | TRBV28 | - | CASSPTPTGYEETQYF
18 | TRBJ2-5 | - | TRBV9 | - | CASSAGLKGIRGEETQYF